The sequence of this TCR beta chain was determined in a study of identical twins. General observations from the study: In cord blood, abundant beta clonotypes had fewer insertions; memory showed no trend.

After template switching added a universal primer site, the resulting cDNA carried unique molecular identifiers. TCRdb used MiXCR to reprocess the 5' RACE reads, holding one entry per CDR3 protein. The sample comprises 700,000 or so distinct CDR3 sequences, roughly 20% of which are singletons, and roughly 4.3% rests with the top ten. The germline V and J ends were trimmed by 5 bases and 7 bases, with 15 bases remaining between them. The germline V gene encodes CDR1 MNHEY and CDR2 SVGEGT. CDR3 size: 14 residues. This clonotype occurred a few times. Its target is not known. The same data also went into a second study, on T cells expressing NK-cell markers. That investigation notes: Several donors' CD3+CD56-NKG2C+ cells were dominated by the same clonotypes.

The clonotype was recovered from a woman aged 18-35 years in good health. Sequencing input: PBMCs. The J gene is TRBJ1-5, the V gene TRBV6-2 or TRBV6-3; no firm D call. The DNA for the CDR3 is TGTGCCAGCAGTGATTTCATGGGGAACCAGCCCCAGCATTTT. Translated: CASSDFMGNQPQHF.